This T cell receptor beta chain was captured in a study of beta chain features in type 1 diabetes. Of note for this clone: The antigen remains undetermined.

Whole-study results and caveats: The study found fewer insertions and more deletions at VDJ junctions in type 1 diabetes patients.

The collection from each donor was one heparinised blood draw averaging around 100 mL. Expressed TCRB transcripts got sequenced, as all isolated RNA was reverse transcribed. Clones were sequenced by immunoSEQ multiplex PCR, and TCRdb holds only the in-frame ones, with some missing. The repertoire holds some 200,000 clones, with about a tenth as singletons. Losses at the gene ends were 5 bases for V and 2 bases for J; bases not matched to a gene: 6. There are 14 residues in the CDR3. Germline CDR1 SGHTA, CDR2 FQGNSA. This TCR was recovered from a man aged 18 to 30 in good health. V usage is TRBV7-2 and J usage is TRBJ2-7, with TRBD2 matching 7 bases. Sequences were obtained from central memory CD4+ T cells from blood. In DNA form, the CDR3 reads TGTGCCAGCAGCCCCCGACTAGCCGCCTACGAGCAGTACTTC. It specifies CASSPRLAAYEQYF. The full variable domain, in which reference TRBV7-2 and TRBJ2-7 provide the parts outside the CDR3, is GAGVSQSPSNKVTEKGKDVELRCDPISGHTALYWYRQSLGQGLEFLIYFQGNSAPDKSGLPSDRFSAERTGGSVSTLTIQRTQQEDSAVYLCASSPRLAAYEQYFGPGTRLTVT.